The sequence of this T cell receptor beta chain was determined in a study of early T cells in non-severe SARS-CoV-2 infection. Study background: Unpaired chains resulted from sequencing bulk RNA of unsorted whole blood.

The CDR3 has 16 residues. With 0 bases removed from V and 2 bases from J, the gap between germline ends came to 10 bases. CDR1 SGHTA and CDR2 FQGNSA come from the germline V gene. A few counts support this clonotype. Its target is unknown. Study results and limitations: Sequences matched to VDJdb favored anti-spike CD8 responses, while private and CD4 specificities were missed.

The TCR library protocol was used to attach unique molecular identifiers. These identifiers were attached to individual cDNA molecules. TCRdb redid the calling of the 5' RACE reads with MiXCR, one entry per CDR3 protein. The sample carries tens of thousands of distinct CDR3 sequences, 4.5% to 5% recorded once. Input material: whole blood. This TCR came from an adult who was a healthcare worker with PCR-confirmed SARS-CoV-2 infection or an uninfected control (not recorded which). V usage is TRBV7-2 and J usage is TRBJ2-2, with no clear D. The CDR3 here is CASSLAMAVNTGELFF. CDR3 bases: TGTGCCAGCAGCTTAGCGATGGCGGTCAACACCGGGGAGCTGTTTTTT.